The present T cell receptor (beta chain) was sequenced within a study of shared clonotypes between healthy human individuals. Study-wide points: Four donors shared 4.5% to 6.5% of their naive CD4 clonotypes.

Generated by immunoSEQ multiplex PCR, the TCRdb table keeps only in-frame clones and is missing some. The sample consists of 2 million to 2.5 million clones, roughly 95% of them appearing once. CD4+ cells were split into CD45RA+ naive and CD45RA-negative memory subsets. Germline CDR1 reads MDHEN; CDR2 reads SYDVKM. V lost 7 bases and J lost 2, with 10 bases in between. The CDR3 is 13 residues long. As regards this clone: What it binds is unknown.

The sequenced sample consisted of naive CD4+ T cells sorted from blood. Subset meaning: CD45RA+ positively selected. The sequence was obtained from a man between 18 and 35 years old in good health. This chain connects TRBV28 to TRBJ2-3; D ambiguous. The CDR3 sequence: CASTESDTDTQYF. The CDR3 DNA sequence: TGTGCCAGCACCGAGAGCGACACAGATACGCAGTATTTT.